This T cell receptor (beta chain) was captured by sequencing in a study of T cell responses to AZD1222 COVID-19 vaccine. On this clone: Its antigen is undetermined.

Study-wide results and limits: Seropositive at baseline were only a handful of AZD1222 recipients. Clonal diversity may have been underestimated, and the donors were mostly white British, with more females than males.

Germline CDR1 reads MNHEY; CDR2 reads SVGAGI. After removal of 8 bases from V and 7 bases from J, the junction contained 11 bases not matched to a gene. There are 15 residues in the CDR3. The table came from immunoSEQ multiplex PCR; TCRdb's copy has only in-frame clones and leaves some out. The table lists approximately 180,000 clones, 88% of them singletons. The TCR sequence derives from an adult in good health. Specimen: peripheral blood, collected on day 0 of AZD1222 vaccination. The V and J genes are TRBV6-5 and TRBJ2-2, with 9 bases aligning to TRBD1. CDR3 nucleotides: TGTGCCAGCCTCATCCGACAGGGGGAAATCGGGGAGCTGTTTTTT. Translated, it gives CASLIRQGEIGELFF.